The T cell receptor beta chain under discussion was sequenced for a study of blood T cell repertoires in COVID-19. Looking at the study overall: Samples taken during acute and convalescent COVID-19 were collected in the United States, Italy and Spain. T cells, B-cell-depleted T cells, or PBMCs provided the cDNA or gDNA that served as material.

Original data processing: Amplified reference gene primers provided the basis for estimating nucleated cell counts. TCRdb's table, derived via immunoSEQ multiplex PCR, lists solely in-frame clones and lacks some. V, J and clone size derive from that table, while D and trimming were established from the DNA sequence. There are some 180,000 clones in the sample; 70% to 90% occur only once, and under 6.5% lies in the top ten. Trimming stripped 6 bases from V and 0 bases from J, with 18 bases between. The CDR3 consists of 18 residues. Germline V CDR1 and CDR2: MNHNS, SASEGT. The sequenced sample consisted of peripheral blood. The V and J genes are TRBV6-1 and TRBJ1-6; no reliable D call. This receptor was taken from a man between 35 and 55 years old with active or convalescent COVID-19. CDR3 residues: CASRERGLSSSYNSPLHF. CDR3 nucleotides: TGTGCCAGCAGAGAAAGAGGGCTCTCTAGCTCCTATAATTCACCCCTCCACTTT.